This entry features one TCR beta chain sequence. The germline CDR1 and CDR2 sequences are SGHAT and FQNNGV. This CDR3 has 13 amino acids. Trimming shortened V by 4 bases and J by 5 bases, and 9 bases separated the two germline ends. A single record per CDR3 protein comes from TCRdb applying MiXCR to the 5' RACE reads. The sample carries approximately 670,000 distinct CDR3 sequences, approximately 6% recorded once. The data belong to a study of identical twins. What was sequenced was naive T cells sorted from blood. This rearrangement joins TRBV11-2 to TRBJ2-1; D gene ambiguous. This TCR was recovered from a man between 18 and 29 years old in good health. CDR3 coding DNA: TGTGCCAGCAGCTCGGAGCCGCACAATGAGCAGTTCTTC. Its protein is CASSSEPHNEQFF.